The TCR beta chain under discussion was sequenced for a study of cytomegalovirus exposure and HLA in healthy donors. General study findings and limits: As was reported, the classifier diagnosed cytomegalovirus status with high specificity and sensitivity. HLA alleles showed associations with fewer than 20,000 TCR beta sequences in a later analysis, at a 0.05 false discovery rate.

Ten or more counts support this clone. Its antigen is as yet unknown. PCR primers comprised 60 Vbeta and 13 Jbeta primers. Libraries were prepared by immunoSEQ multiplex PCR; TCRdb keeps only in-frame clonotypes and omits some of them. There are roughly 190,000 clones in the sample; 70% to 90% occur only once, and more than 1.5% lies in the top ten. V shed 5 bases and J shed 2 bases, with 13 bases lying between them. CDR3 size: 14 residues. CDR1 MNHEY and CDR2 SVGAGI come from the germline V gene. This sequence originates from a woman under 30 in good health and CMV-seronegative. The V and J genes are TRBV6-5 and TRBJ2-7; possibly TRBD2 for D (5 bases). The sequenced sample consisted of PBMCs. CDR3 amino acids: CASSAGLEAYEQYF. The CDR3 nucleotides are TGTGCCAGCAGTGCCGGACTTGAGGCCTACGAGCAGTACTTC.